This TCR beta chain appears in the sequencing data of a study of CD8 T cells in Susac syndrome. The multiple sclerosis control group consisted of treatment-naive patients whose relapsing-remitting disease, which was either stable or active, fulfilled revised McDonald criteria. While CD8+ and CD4+ T cells were isolated negatively, TEMRA cells were enriched by FACS. RNA was extracted with the RNeasy kit, and a quantity of about 0.5 to 1 ug was reverse transcribed using random hexamers. TCRdb recomputed calls from the immunoSEQ multiplex PCR reads with MiXCR, one row per CDR3 protein. The table shows a few hundred thousand distinct CDR3 sequences, with about 95% occurring only once. Sequenced material: CD4+ T cells from PBMCs. The origin of this receptor is a human donor with multiple sclerosis.

The CDR3 loop is CSARPGRRAGNEQFF. The DNA for the CDR3 is TGCAGTGCGCGGCCGGGACGTCGAGCGGGCAATGAGCAGTTCTTC. This sequence joins TRBV20-1 and TRBJ2-1; maybe TRBD2 (6 bases). The CDR3 has 15 amino acids. The germline V gene has CDR1 DFQATT and CDR2 SNEGSKA (reference sequence). V lost 6 bases and J lost 6, with 21 bases in between.